A selection of T cell receptor beta chains follows, all from one sample in a study of blood T cells in healthy people across ages. MiXCR, applied by TCRdb to the 5' RACE reads, yields one record per CDR3 protein. This table holds approximately 780,000 distinct CDR3 sequences, around 24% found once. These data also featured in a second study, about T cells of mothers and their children.

The sample was blood. These receptors were taken from a boy aged 5-17 years in good health. Each CDR3 is given with its conserved first and last residue. A D gene is named only where the DNA matches it firmly. Not every row has a clone size; where given, it reads once, few, many or a size class.

v_call	j_call	clone_size	d_call	cdr3_aa	cdr3_nt
TRBV5-5	TRBJ2-7	many	NA	CASSPGTTAYEQYF	TGTGCCAGCAGCCCCGGGACAACCGCCTACGAGCAGTACTTC
TRBV12-3/TRBV12-4	TRBJ2-2	many	NA	CASSFSVFGELFF	TGTGCCAGCAGTTTCTCAGTCTTCGGGGAGCTGTTTTTT
TRBV2	TRBJ1-6	few	TRBD1	CASSNRGQGRSPLHF	TGTGCCAGCTCCAACCGGGGACAGGGTCGCTCACCCCTCCACTTT
TRBV6-6	TRBJ1-2	NA	TRBD1	CASSYHKGQLNYGYTF	TGTGCCAGCAGTTACCACAAGGGACAGCTTAACTATGGCTACACCTTC
TRBV12-3/TRBV12-4	TRBJ2-7	NA	NA	CASSLRGGGIYEQYF	TGTGCCAGCAGTTTAAGGGGGGGCGGTATATACGAGCAGTACTTC
TRBV14	TRBJ2-1	NA	TRBD2	CASSGLAGSYNEQFF	TGTGCCAGCAGCGGACTAGCGGGCTCCTACAATGAGCAGTTCTTC
TRBV27	TRBJ2-4	NA	NA	CASSSLAPIKNIQYF	TGTGCCAGCAGTTCTCTAGCGCCGATCAAAAACATTCAGTACTTC
TRBV3-1	TRBJ2-5	few	TRBD2	CASSSLAGAPGETQYF	TGTGCCAGCAGCTCCCTAGCGGGGGCCCCTGGAGAGACCCAGTACTTC
TRBV11-1	TRBJ1-2	few	NA	CASTSPGNGYTF	TGTGCCAGCACCTCCCCTGGGAATGGCTACACCTTC
TRBV21-1	TRBJ2-7	few	NA	CASSLRDRGDEQYF	TGTGCCAGCAGCCTTCGGGACAGGGGGGACGAGCAGTACTTC
TRBV5-1	TRBJ2-3	few	TRBD2	CASSPGLAQSTDTQYF	TGCGCCAGCAGCCCAGGACTAGCCCAGAGCACAGATACGCAGTATTTT
TRBV4-1	TRBJ1-2	NA	NA	CASSQEPLSYGYTF	TGCGCCAGCAGCCAAGAGCCACTTAGCTATGGCTACACCTTC
TRBV7-6	TRBJ2-7	once	TRBD2	CASSLGGRGLAGDSYEQYF	TGTGCCAGCAGCTTAGGAGGAAGGGGACTAGCGGGGGATTCCTACGAGCAGTACTTC